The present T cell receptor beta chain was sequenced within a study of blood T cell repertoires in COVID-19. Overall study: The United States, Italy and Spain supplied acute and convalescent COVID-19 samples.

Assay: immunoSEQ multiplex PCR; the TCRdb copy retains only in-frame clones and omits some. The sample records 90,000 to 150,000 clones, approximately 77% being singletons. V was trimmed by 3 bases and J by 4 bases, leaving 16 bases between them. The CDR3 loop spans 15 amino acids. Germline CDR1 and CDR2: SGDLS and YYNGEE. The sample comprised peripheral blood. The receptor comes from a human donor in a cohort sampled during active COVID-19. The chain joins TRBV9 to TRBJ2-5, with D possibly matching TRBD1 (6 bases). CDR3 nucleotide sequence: TGTGCCAGCAGCGCCGAGACAGGCCAGGTAGAGACCCAGTACTTC. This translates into CASSAETGQVETQYF.